A single sample is the source of the 5 T cell receptor beta chains below, sequenced in a study of T cells after yellow fever vaccination. TCRdb recomputed calls from the 5' RACE reads with MiXCR, one row per CDR3 protein. The sample lists a few hundred thousand distinct CDR3 sequences; around 4.1% were seen once. The sample was PBMCs, taken 5 days after the yellow fever booster vaccination. The receptors shown here come from a man between 18 and 29 years old who received the YFV17D yellow fever vaccine.

The chain carries TRBV10-3 and TRBJ2-3; unclear D gene. The CDR3 has 12 residues. The germline V gene has CDR1 ENHRY and CDR2 SYGVKD. Trimming stripped 8 bases from V and 1 base from J, with 7 bases between. CDR3 amino acids: CAISIGTDTQYF. In DNA form, the CDR3 reads TGTGCCATCTCGATCGGCACAGATACGCAGTATTTT.

This clonotype was counted between two and nine times. The rearrangement joins TRBV10-3 to TRBJ2-3, with TRBD2 identical over 9 bases. This CDR3 region has 17 residues. Trimming at V came to 7 bases and at J to 2 bases, leaving 13 bases not matched to a gene. CDR1 and CDR2 from the germline V gene are ENHRY and SYGVKD. The CDR3 DNA reads TGTGCCATCATGGGCGGCATAAGCGGGGGGTCCACAGATACGCAGTATTTT. It encodes CAIMGGISGGSTDTQYF.

This clonotype was counted at least ten times. The chain links TRBV28 to TRBJ2-1; tentatively, D is TRBD2 (5 bases). Per the germline V gene, CDR1 is MDHEN and CDR2 is SYDVKM. The CDR3 is made up of 14 amino acids. The V gene lost 2 bases and the J gene lost 4 bases, with 9 bases spanning the gap. CDR3 coding DNA: TGTGCCAGCAGTTTAATCAGCGGTTACAATGAGCAGTTCTTC. Its translation is CASSLISGYNEQFF.

The V call is TRBV7-2, the J call TRBJ2-7; perhaps TRBD1 as D (6 bases). V gave up 4 bases and J gave up 7 bases, with 23 bases separating them. Germline V gene lookup returns CDR1 SGHTA and CDR2 FQGNSA. This CDR3 spans 16 amino acids. The CDR3 DNA reads as TGTGCCAGCAGCTCGCAGTCGTCAGGGCCCCAGGGGGAGCAGTACTTC. Translating gives CASSSQSSGPQGEQYF.

The chain combines TRBV25-1 with TRBJ2-7; D is perhaps TRBD1 (5 bases). The V end was cut by 9 bases, the J end by 1 base, with 10 bases between. Per germline, CDR1 MGHDK and CDR2 SYGVNS. The CDR3 contains 12 residues. The chain's CDR3 is CASEGVSYEQYF. The CDR3, as DNA: TGTGCCAGTGAAGGGGTGTCCTACGAGCAGTACTTC.